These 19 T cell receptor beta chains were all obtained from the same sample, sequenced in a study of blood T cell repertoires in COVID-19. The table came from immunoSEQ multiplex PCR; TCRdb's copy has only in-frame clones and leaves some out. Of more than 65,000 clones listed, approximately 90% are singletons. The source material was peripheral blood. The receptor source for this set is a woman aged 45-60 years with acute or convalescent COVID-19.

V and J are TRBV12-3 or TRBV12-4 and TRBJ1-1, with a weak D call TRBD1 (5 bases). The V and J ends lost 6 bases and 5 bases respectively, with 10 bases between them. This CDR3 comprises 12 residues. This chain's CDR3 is CASRAGGTEAFF. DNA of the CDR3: TGTGCCAGCAGAGCGGGGGGAACTGAAGCTTTCTTT.

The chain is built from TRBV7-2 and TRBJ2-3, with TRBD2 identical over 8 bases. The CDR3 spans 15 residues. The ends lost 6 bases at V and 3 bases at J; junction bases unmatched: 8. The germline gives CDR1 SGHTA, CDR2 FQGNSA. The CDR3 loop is CASSSSGTRTDTQYF. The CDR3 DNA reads TGTGCCAGCAGTTCTTCCGGGACTAGGACAGATACGCAGTATTTT.

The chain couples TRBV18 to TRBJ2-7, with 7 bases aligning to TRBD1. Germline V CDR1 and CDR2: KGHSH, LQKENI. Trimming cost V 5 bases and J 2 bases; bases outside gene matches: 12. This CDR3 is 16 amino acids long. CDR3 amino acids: CASSSFGQVTTYEQYF. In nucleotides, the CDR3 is TGTGCCAGCTCATCCTTCGGACAGGTGACCACCTACGAGCAGTACTTC.

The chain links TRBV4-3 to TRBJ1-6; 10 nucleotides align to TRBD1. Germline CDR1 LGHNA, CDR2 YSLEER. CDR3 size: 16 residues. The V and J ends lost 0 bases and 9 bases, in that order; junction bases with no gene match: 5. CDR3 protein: CASSQDRTGGSSPLHF. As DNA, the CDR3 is TGCGCCAGCAGCCAAGATAGGACAGGGGGAAGTTCACCCCTCCACTTT.

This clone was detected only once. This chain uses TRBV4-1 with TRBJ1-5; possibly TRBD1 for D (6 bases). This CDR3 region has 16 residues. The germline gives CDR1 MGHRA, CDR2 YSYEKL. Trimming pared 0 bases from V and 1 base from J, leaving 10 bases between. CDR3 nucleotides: TGCGCCAGCAGCCAAGACCCGGACAGAAGCAATCAGCCCCAGCATTTT. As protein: CASSQDPDRSNQPQHF.

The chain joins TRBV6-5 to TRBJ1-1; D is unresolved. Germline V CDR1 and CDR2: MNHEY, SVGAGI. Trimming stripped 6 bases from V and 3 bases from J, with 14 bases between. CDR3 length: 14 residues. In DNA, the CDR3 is TGTGCCAGCAGCCAAACGATAGCCTACACTGAAGCTTTCTTT. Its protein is CASSQTIAYTEAFF.

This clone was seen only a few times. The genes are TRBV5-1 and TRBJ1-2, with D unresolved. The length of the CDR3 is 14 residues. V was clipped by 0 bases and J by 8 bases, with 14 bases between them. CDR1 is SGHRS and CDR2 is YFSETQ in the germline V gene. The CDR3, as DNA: TGCGCCAGCAGCTTGGCCTATACAGTGAGCGGCTACACCTTC. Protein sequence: CASSLAYTVSGYTF.

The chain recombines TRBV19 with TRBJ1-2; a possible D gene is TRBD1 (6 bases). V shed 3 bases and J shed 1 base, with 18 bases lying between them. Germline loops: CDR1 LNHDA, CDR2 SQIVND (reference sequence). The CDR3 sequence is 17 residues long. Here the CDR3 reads CASSIPSGQIFNYGYTF. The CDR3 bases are TGTGCCAGTAGTATTCCATCAGGACAGATCTTTAACTATGGCTACACCTTC.

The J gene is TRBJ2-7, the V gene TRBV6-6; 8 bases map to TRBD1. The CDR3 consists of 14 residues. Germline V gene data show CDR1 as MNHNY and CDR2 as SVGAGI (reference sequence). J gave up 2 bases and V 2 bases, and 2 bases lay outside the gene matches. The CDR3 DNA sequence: TGTGCCAGCAGTTACAGGGACAGGCCCTACGAGCAGTACTTC. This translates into CASSYRDRPYEQYF.

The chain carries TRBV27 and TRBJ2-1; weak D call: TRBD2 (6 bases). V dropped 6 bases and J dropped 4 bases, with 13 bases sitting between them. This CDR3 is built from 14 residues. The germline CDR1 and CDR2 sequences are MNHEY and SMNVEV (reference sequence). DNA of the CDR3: TGTGCCAGCAGCCTCGGGACTCTATACAATGAGCAGTTCTTC. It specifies CASSLGTLYNEQFF.

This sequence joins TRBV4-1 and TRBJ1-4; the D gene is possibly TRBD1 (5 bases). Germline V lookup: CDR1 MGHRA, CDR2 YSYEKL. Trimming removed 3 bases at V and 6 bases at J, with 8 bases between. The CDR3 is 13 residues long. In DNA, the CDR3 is TGCGCCAGCAGCCAGGGGGGGGATGAAAAACTGTTTTTT. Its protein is CASSQGGDEKLFF.

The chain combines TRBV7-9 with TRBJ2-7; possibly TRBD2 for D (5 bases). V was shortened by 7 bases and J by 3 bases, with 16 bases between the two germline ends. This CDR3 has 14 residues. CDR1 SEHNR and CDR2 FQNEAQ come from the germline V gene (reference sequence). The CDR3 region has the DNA TGTGCCAGCACCGGGGAGAGAGGCTTCTACGAGCAGTACTTC. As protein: CASTGERGFYEQYF.

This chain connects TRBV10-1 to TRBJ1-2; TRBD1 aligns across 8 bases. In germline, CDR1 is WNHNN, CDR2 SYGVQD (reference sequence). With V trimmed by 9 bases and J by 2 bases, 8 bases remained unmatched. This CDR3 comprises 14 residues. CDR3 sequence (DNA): TGCGCCAGTAGTCCCGGGACAGGCAACTATGGCTACACCTTC. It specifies CASSPGTGNYGYTF.

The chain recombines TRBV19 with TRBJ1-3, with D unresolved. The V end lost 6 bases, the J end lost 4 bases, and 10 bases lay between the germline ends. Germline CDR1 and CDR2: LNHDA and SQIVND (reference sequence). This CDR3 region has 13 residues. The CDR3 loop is CASRLTQGNTIYF. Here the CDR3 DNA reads TGTGCCAGTAGGTTAACACAGGGAAACACCATATATTTT.

The CDR3 loop is CASSLSRAAGQETQYF. CDR3 in DNA: TGTGCCAGCAGTTTATCCAGGGCCGCAGGGCAAGAGACCCAGTACTTC. V is TRBV27 and J is TRBJ2-5; a weak D match, TRBD1 (5 bases). V lost 0 bases, J lost 2 bases, and 13 bases lay in between. The CDR3 length is 16 residues. Germline V gives CDR1 MNHEY, CDR2 SMNVEV (reference sequence).

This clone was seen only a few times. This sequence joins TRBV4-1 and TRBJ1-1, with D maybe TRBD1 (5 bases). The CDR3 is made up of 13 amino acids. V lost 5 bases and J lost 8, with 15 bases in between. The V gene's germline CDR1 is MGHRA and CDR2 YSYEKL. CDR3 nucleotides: TGCGCCAGCAGCGAAATGGAACAGGCCGAAGCTTTCTTT. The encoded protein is CASSEMEQAEAFF.

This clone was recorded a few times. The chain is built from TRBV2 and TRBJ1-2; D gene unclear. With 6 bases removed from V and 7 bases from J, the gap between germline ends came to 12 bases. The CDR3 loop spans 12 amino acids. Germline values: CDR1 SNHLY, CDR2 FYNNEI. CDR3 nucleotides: TGTGCCAGCAGCCTGTCCGAGGGTGGCTACACCTTC. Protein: CASSLSEGGYTF.

The CDR3 DNA follows: TGTGCCAGCCATTATCCAGGGACTTCGAATTCACCCCTCCACTTT. Amino acids: CASHYPGTSNSPLHF. This rearrangement joins TRBV3-1 (or the pseudogene TRBV3-2) to TRBJ1-6, with D possibly matching TRBD1 (5 bases). The CDR3 contains 15 residues. V was pared by 8 bases and J by 7 bases, with 18 bases between. From germline, CDR1 is LGHDT and CDR2 YNNKEL (reference sequence).

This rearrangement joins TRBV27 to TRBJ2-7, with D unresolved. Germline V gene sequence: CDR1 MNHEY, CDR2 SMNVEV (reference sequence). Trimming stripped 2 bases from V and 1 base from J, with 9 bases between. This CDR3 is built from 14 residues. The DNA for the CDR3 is TGTGCCAGCAGTTTAAGTTCGACATCCTACGAGCAGTACTTC. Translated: CASSLSSTSYEQYF.